The rows below give T cell receptor beta chains drawn from one sample of a study of blood T cell repertoires in COVID-19. The table came from immunoSEQ multiplex PCR; TCRdb's copy has only in-frame clones and leaves some out. The sample holds a few hundred thousand clones, 88% seen once. Sequencing was performed on peripheral blood. Every receptor here comes from a woman between 45 and 65 years old with COVID-19, enrolled during active disease. Both conserved end residues are part of each CDR3. Each record gives: V gene, J gene, D gene, clone size, CDR3 DNA, CDR3 protein. A D gene is named only where the DNA matches it firmly. A row's size may be missing; if present it is once, few, many or a size class.

V: TRBV5-4
J: TRBJ1-1
D: TRBD1
size: -
DNA: TGTGCCAGCAGCGTCGGACAGGCATCGGACACTGAAGCTTTCTTT
CDR3: CASSVGQASDTEAFF

V: TRBV4-1
J: TRBJ1-1
D: -
size: -
DNA: TGCGCCAGCAGCTCCGAACCGCCCCCAGGCACTGAAGCTTTCTTT
CDR3: CASSSEPPPGTEAFF

V: TRBV5-6
J: TRBJ1-6
D: TRBD1
size: few
DNA: TGTGCCAGCAGCCTAGACAGGGTCAATTCACCCCTCCACTTT
CDR3: CASSLDRVNSPLHF

V: TRBV18
J: TRBJ1-2
D: TRBD1
size: -
DNA: TGTGCCAGCTCACCGACAGGGGCGAAGTATGGCTACACCTTC
CDR3: CASSPTGAKYGYTF

V: TRBV6-6
J: TRBJ1-2
D: TRBD1
size: -
DNA: TGTGCCAGCAGTTACTCCGGGACAGGGGGCGCGTATGGCTACACCTTC
CDR3: CASSYSGTGGAYGYTF

V: TRBV5-1
J: TRBJ1-6
D: TRBD1
size: -
DNA: TGCGCCAGCAGCTTGAAGGGGGCAGATTCACCCCTCCACTTT
CDR3: CASSLKGADSPLHF

V: TRBV7-9
J: TRBJ2-3
D: -
size: -
DNA: TGTGCCAGCAGCTTTGATCGAGGAGATACGCAGTATTTT
CDR3: CASSFDRGDTQYF

V: TRBV5-1
J: TRBJ1-1
D: -
size: -
DNA: TGCGCCAGCAGCTTGGACCGACAGGACCTGAACACTGAAGCTTTCTTT
CDR3: CASSLDRQDLNTEAFF

V: TRBV6-6
J: TRBJ2-7
D: -
size: -
DNA: TGTGCCAGCAGTTACCGGTGGGCAGCAGAGCAGTACTTC
CDR3: CASSYRWAAEQYF

V: TRBV11-2
J: TRBJ2-3
D: -
size: few
DNA: TGTGCCAGCAGCCACACAGATACGCAGTATTTT
CDR3: CASSHTDTQYF

V: TRBV19
J: TRBJ1-1
D: TRBD1
size: few
DNA: TGTGCCAGTAGTATAAACAGGGGTGAAGCTTTCTTT
CDR3: CASSINRGEAFF

V: TRBV3-1/TRBV3-2
J: TRBJ1-2
D: -
size: -
DNA: TGTGCCAGCAGCACCCGACAGGAGGATTTATGGGGCTACACCTTC
CDR3: CASSTRQEDLWGYTF

V: TRBV10-1
J: TRBJ2-7
D: -
size: once
DNA: TGCGCCAGCAGTGAGTCGAACAGGAGATTTGACGAGCAGTACTTC
CDR3: CASSESNRRFDEQYF

V: TRBV5-1
J: TRBJ1-1
D: -
size: -
DNA: TGCGCCAGCAGCTCCACAGGCACTGAAGCTTTCTTT
CDR3: CASSSTGTEAFF

V: TRBV6-5
J: TRBJ1-2
D: TRBD1
size: -
DNA: TGTGCCAGCGAGGGACAGGGCAATGGCTACACCTTC
CDR3: CASEGQGNGYTF

V: TRBV5-1
J: TRBJ1-6
D: -
size: -
DNA: TGCGCCAGCACCACAGGTGGCTCCTATAATTCACCCCTCCACTTT
CDR3: CASTTGGSYNSPLHF

V: TRBV5-5
J: TRBJ1-6
D: -
size: -
DNA: TGTGCCAGCAGCTTGGAGGCAGGGAATTCACCCCTCCACTTT
CDR3: CASSLEAGNSPLHF